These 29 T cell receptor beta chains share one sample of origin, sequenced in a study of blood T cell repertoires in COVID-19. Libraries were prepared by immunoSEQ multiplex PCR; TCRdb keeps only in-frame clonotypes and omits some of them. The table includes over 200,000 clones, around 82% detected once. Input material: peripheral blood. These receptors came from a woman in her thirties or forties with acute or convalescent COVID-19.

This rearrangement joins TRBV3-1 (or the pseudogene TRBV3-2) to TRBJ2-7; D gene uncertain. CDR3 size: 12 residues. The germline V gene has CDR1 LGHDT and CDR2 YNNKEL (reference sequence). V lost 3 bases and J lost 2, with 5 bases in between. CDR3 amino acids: CASSQLAYEQYF. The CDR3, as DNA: TGTGCCAGCAGCCAGTTAGCCTACGAGCAGTACTTC.

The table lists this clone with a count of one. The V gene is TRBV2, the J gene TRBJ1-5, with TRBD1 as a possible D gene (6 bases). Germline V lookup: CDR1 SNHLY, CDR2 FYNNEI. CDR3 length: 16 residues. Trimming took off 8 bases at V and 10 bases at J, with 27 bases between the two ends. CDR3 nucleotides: TGTGCCAGCTCCCGCGGGGGCAGGTGGGATAAGGGACCCCAGCATTTT. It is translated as CASSRGGRWDKGPQHF. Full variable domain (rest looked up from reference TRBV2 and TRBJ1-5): EPEVTQTPSHQVTQMGQEVILRCVPISNHLYFYWYRQILGQKVEFLVSFYNNEISEKSEIFDDQFSVERPDGSNFTLKIRSTKLEDSAMYFCASSRGGRWDKGPQHFGDGTRLSIL.

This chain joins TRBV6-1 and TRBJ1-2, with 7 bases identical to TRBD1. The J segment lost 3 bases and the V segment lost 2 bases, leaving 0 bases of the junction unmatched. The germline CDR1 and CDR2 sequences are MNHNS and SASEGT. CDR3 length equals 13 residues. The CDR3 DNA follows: TGTGCCAGCAGTGAAACAGGGGACTATGGCTACACCTTC. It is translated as CASSETGDYGYTF.

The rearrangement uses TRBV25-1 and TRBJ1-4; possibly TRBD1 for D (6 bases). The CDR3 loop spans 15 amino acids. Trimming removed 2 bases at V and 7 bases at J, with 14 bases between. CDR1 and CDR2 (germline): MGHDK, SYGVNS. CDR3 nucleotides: TGTGCCAGCAGTGAAGGGCACAGGGTGGGTGAAAAACTGTTTTTT. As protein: CASSEGHRVGEKLFF.

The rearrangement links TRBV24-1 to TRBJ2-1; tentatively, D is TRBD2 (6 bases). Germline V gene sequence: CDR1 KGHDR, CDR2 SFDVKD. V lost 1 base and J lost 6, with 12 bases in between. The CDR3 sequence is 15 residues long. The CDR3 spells CATSDFLRDSNEQFF. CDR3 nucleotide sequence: TGTGCCACCAGTGATTTTCTCAGGGACTCCAATGAGCAGTTCTTC.

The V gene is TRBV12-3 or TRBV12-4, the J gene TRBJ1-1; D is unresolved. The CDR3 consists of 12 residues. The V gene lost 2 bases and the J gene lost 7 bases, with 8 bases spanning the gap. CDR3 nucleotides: TGTGCCAGCAGTTTAATTGTTAATGAAGCTTTCTTT. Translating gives CASSLIVNEAFF.

DNA of the CDR3: TGTGCCAGTAACCCCGACAGGGGCTATGGCTACACCTTC. Protein: CASNPDRGYGYTF. The chain recombines TRBV19 with TRBJ1-2, with TRBD1 identical over 8 bases. The CDR3 spans 13 residues. V lost 7 bases, J lost 4 bases, and 5 bases stayed unmatched. CDR1 and CDR2 (germline): LNHDA, SQIVND (reference sequence).

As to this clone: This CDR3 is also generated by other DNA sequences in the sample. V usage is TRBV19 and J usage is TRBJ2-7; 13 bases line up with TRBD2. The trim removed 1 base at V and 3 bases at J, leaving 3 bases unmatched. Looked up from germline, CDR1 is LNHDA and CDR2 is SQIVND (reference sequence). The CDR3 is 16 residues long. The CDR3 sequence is CASSIGGLAGIYEQYF. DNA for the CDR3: TGTGCCAGTAGTATAGGGGGACTAGCGGGGATCTACGAGCAGTACTTC.

The CDR3 region has the DNA TGTGCCAGCAGCCAACGAGGGACAGGCGGCAATTCACCCCTCCACTTT. Its translation: CASSQRGTGGNSPLHF. The chain employs TRBV14 and TRBJ1-6, with 8 bases lining up with TRBD1. The germline V gene has CDR1 SGHDN and CDR2 FVKESK. The CDR3 consists of 16 residues. Trimming took 2 bases from V and 7 from J; bases not matched to a gene: 7. The full variable domain, in which reference TRBV14 and TRBJ1-6 provide the parts outside the CDR3, is EAGVTQFPSHSVIEKGQTVTLRCDPISGHDNLYWYRRVMGKEIKFLLHFVKESKQDESGMPNNRFLAERTGGTYSTLKVQPAELEDSGVYFCASSQRGTGGNSPLHFGNGTRLTVT.

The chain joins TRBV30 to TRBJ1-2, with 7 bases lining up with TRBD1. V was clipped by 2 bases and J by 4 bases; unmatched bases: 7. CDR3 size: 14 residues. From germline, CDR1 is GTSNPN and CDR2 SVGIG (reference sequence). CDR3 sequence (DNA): TGTGCCTGGAGTCGCACCGGGACAGTCTATGGCTACACCTTC. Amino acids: CAWSRTGTVYGYTF.

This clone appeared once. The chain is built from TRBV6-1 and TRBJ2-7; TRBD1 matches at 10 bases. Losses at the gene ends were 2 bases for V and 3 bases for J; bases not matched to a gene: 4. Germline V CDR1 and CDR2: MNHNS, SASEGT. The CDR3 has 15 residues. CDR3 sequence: CASSEWGQGSYEQYF. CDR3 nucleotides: TGTGCCAGCAGTGAATGGGGACAGGGGAGCTACGAGCAGTACTTC.

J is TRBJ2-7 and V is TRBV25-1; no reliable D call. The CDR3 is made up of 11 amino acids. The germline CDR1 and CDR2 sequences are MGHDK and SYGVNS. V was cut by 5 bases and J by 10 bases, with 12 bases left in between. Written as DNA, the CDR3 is TGTGCCAGCAGTCTCCCTAGAGATCAGTACTTC. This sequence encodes CASSLPRDQYF.

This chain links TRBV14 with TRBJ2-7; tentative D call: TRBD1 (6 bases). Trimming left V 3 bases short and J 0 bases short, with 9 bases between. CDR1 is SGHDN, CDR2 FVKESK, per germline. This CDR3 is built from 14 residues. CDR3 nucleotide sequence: TGTGCCAGCAGCCATAGGACAGTCTCCTACGAGCAGTACTTC. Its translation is CASSHRTVSYEQYF.

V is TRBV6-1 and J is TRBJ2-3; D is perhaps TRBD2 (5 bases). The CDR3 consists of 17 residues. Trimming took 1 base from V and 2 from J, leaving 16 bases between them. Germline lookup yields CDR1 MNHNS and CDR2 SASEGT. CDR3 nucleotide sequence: TGTGCCAGCAGTGAAGGGCTAGCAAGGACCTCCACAGATACGCAGTATTTT. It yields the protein CASSEGLARTSTDTQYF.

Here the CDR3 DNA reads TGTGCCAGCAGCCAAGGGACAGGGGCCTTTACGACCCAGTACTTC. Translating gives CASSQGTGAFTTQYF. The chain couples TRBV3-1 (or the pseudogene TRBV3-2) to TRBJ2-5, with 9 bases that match TRBD1. V trimming: 1 base; J trimming: 7 bases; junction bases outside the gene matches: 7. This CDR3 is built from 15 residues. Germline-derived CDR1 and CDR2 are LGHDT and YNNKEL (reference sequence).

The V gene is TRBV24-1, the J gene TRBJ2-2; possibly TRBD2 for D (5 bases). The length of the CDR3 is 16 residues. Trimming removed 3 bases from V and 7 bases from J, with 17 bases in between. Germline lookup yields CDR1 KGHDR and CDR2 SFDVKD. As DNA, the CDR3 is TGTGCCACCAGTGATACCGGTCGAGGGAGAGGCGGGGAGCTGTTTTTT. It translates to CATSDTGRGRGGELFF.

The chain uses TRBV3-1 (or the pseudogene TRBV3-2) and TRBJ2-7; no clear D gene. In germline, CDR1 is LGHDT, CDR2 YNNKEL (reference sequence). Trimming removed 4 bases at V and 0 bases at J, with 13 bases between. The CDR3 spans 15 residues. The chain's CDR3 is CASSRRVTSSYEQYF. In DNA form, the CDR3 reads TGTGCCAGCAGCCGCCGGGTCACCAGCTCCTACGAGCAGTACTTC.

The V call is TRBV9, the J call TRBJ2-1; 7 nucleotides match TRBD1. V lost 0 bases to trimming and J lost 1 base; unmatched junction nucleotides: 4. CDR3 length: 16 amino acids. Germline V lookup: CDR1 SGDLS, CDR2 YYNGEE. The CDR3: CASSVGGGRSYNEQFF. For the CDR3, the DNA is TGTGCCAGCAGCGTAGGAGGGGGCCGGTCCTACAATGAGCAGTTCTTC. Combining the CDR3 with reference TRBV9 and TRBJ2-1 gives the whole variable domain DSGVTQTPKHLITATGQRVTLRCSPRSGDLSVYWYQQSLDQGLQFLIQYYNGEERAKGNILERFSAQQFPDLHSELNLSSLELGDSALYFCASSVGGGRSYNEQFFGPGTRLTVL.

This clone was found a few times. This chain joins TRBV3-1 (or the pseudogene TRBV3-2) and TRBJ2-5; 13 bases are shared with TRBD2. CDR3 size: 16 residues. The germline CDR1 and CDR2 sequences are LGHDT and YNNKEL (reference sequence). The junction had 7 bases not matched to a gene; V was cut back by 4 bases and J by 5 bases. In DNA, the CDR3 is TGTGCCAGCAGCCCACCGGGACTAGCGGGAACGGAGACCCAGTACTTC. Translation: CASSPPGLAGTETQYF.

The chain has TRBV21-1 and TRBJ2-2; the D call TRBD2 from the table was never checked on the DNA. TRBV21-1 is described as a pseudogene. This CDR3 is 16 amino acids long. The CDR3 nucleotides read TGTGCCAGCAGCAGAGTCTCCAGCGGGAGGGGCGGGGAGCTGTTTTTT. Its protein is CASSRVSSGRGGELFF.

The chain's CDR3 is CASSLQGGGAKNIQYF. The CDR3 nucleotides are TGTGCCAGCAGCCTGCAGGGCGGAGGGGCCAAAAACATTCAGTACTTC. The V and J genes are TRBV3-1 (or the pseudogene TRBV3-2) and TRBJ2-4; D perhaps matches TRBD2 (6 bases). Germline values: CDR1 LGHDT, CDR2 YNNKEL (reference sequence). Trimming left V 4 bases short and J 1 base short, with 14 bases between. CDR3 length: 16 residues.

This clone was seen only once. CDR3 sequence: CASSPGLSYEQYF. The DNA for the CDR3 is TGCGCCAGCAGCCCGGGACTCTCCTACGAGCAGTACTTC. V gene TRBV5-1 combines with J gene TRBJ2-7; D perhaps matches TRBD2 (6 bases). Germline V lookup: CDR1 SGHRS, CDR2 YFSETQ. The ends were cut back, 4 bases at V and 0 bases at J, with 8 bases in the middle. CDR3 length: 13 residues.

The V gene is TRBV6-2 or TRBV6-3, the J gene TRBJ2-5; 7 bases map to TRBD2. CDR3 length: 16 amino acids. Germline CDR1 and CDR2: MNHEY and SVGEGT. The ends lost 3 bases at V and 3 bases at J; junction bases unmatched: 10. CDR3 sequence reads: CASSYLAANVKETQYF. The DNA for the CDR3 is TGTGCCAGCAGTTATCTAGCGGCCAATGTAAAAGAGACCCAGTACTTC.

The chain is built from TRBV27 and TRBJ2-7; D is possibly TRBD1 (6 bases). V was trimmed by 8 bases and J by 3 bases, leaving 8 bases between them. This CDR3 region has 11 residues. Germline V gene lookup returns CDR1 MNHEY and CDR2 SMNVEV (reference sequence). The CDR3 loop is CASRDNYEQYF. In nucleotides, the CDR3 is TGTGCCAGCCGGGACAACTACGAGCAGTACTTC.

CDR3 sequence: CSASMAVSSNYGYTF. The CDR3 coding sequence is TGCAGTGCTAGTATGGCAGTTTCTTCTAACTATGGCTACACCTTC. The chain employs TRBV20-1 and TRBJ1-2; no definite D call. There are 15 residues in the CDR3. The germline V gene encodes CDR1 DFQATT and CDR2 SNEGSKA (reference sequence). V lost 3 bases and J 0 bases, leaving 14 bases between the germline ends.

CDR3 sequence (DNA): TGTGCCAGCAGGCCGGAAGGGGGTAATGGCTACACCTTC. Its protein product is CASRPEGGNGYTF. The chain employs TRBV6-5 and TRBJ1-2; D may be TRBD1 (6 bases). V lost 6 bases and J lost 6, with 14 bases in between. Germline V gene sequence: CDR1 MNHEY, CDR2 SVGAGI. The CDR3 contains 13 residues.

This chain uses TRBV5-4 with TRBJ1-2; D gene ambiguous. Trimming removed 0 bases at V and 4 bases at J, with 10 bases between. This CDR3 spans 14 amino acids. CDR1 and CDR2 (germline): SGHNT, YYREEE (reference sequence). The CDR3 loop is CASSLAGSSYGYTF. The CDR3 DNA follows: TGTGCCAGCAGCTTGGCCGGGTCCAGCTATGGCTACACCTTC.

The CDR3 spells CASSPSPSGGFYNEQFF. The CDR3 DNA sequence: TGCGCCAGCAGCCCCTCACCCTCAGGGGGGTTCTACAATGAGCAGTTCTTC. The rearrangement joins TRBV5-1 to TRBJ2-1, with D possibly matching TRBD1 (7 bases). Trimming cost V 4 bases and J 3 bases, with 20 bases left between them. The CDR3 spans 17 residues. Germline V CDR1 and CDR2: SGHRS, YFSETQ.

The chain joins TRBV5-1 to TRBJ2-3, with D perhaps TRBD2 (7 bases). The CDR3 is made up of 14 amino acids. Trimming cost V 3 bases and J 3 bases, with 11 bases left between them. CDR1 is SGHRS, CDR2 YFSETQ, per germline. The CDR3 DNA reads TGCGCCAGCAGCTGGGGGGGCTATACAGATACGCAGTATTTT. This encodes CASSWGGYTDTQYF.